These 16 T cell receptor beta chains came from one sample sequenced in a study of neurological immune-mediated disorders. MiXCR, applied by TCRdb to the 5' RACE reads, yields one record per CDR3 protein. This table has over 13,000 distinct CDR3 sequences, 6% to 8% appearing once. Sequenced sample: CD8+ T cells from blood. The receptors stem from a woman in her forties in good health.

This clonotype was seen many times. In DNA form, the CDR3 reads TGCAGCGTTGTCCTATATCCTGAAGCTTTCTTT. Translating it yields CSVVLYPEAFF. The chain carries TRBV29-1 and TRBJ1-1; no clear D. Germline CDR1 reads SQVTM; CDR2 reads ANQGSEA. This CDR3 spans 11 amino acids. Trimming removed 4 bases from V and 6 bases from J, with 9 bases in between.

About this clonotype itself: This clone may be a read error of a much larger clone one base away. This chain uses TRBV18 with TRBJ2-7, with 9 bases that match TRBD1. Germline CDR1 and CDR2: KGHSH and LQKENI. V lost 3 bases to trimming and J lost 1 base; unmatched junction nucleotides: 4. The CDR3 consists of 15 residues. CDR3 region: CASSPDRGDSYEQYF. For the CDR3, the DNA is TGTGCCAGCTCACCCGACAGGGGGGATTCCTACGAGCAGTACTTC.

This clonotype is labeled medium-sized. This chain uses TRBV12-3 or TRBV12-4 with TRBJ1-2; possibly TRBD1 for D (5 bases). The length of the CDR3 is 13 residues. V shed 0 bases and J shed 8 bases, with 10 bases lying between them. The chain's CDR3 is CASSLAGVGGYTF. The CDR3 bases are TGTGCCAGCAGTTTAGCGGGGGTAGGAGGCTACACCTTC.

This clonotype was seen repeatedly, ten times or more. V usage is TRBV20-1 and J usage is TRBJ2-3; D possibly matches TRBD1 or TRBD2 (5 bases each). V shed 0 bases and J shed 0 bases, with 13 bases lying between them. The germline gives CDR1 DFQATT, CDR2 SNEGSKA (reference sequence). The CDR3 covers 16 residues. The CDR3 DNA reads as TGCAGTGCTAGAGAGGTTCCGGGACCTAGCACAGATACGCAGTATTTT. Amino acid sequence: CSAREVPGPSTDTQYF.

This clonotype was counted ten times or more. This chain links TRBV7-9 with TRBJ2-7; perhaps D is TRBD1 or TRBD2 (5 bases each). Per the germline V gene, CDR1 is SEHNR and CDR2 is FQNEAQ (reference sequence). The ends were cut back, 8 bases at V and 0 bases at J, with 11 bases in the middle. The CDR3 has 13 residues. The CDR3 nucleotides read TGTGCCAGCGGGGACGGACCCTCCTACGAGCAGTACTTC. It translates to CASGDGPSYEQYF. The full variable domain, with the rest looked up from reference TRBV7-9 and TRBJ2-7, is DTGVSQNPRHKITKRGQNVTFRCDPISEHNRLYWYRQTLGQGPEFLTYFQNEAQLEKSRLLSDRFSAERPKGSFSTLEIQRTEQGDSAMYLCASGDGPSYEQYFGPGTRLTVT.

In its sample, this clonotype was seen many times. The chain links TRBV19 to TRBJ2-1; the match to TRBD1 covers 11 bases. The ends lost 7 bases at V and 6 bases at J; junction bases unmatched: 2. The germline CDR1 and CDR2 sequences are LNHDA and SQIVND (reference sequence). The CDR3 consists of 13 residues. CDR3 loop: CASKGQGGNEQFF. Here the CDR3 DNA reads TGTGCCAGTAAGGGACAGGGGGGCAATGAGCAGTTCTTC.

The table lists this clonotype with many counts. V usage is TRBV3-1 and J usage is TRBJ1-1; a weak D match, TRBD1 (5 bases). The germline gives CDR1 LGHDT, CDR2 YNNKEL (reference sequence). Trimming shortened V by 1 base and J by 8 bases, and 11 bases separated the two germline ends. This CDR3 has 13 residues. CDR3 coding DNA: TGTGCCAGCAGCCAAGGTCAGGGACCCGAAGCTTTCTTT. Protein product: CASSQGQGPEAFF.

There are many counts of this clonotype. V usage is TRBV2 and J usage is TRBJ1-2, with a tentative D call TRBD1 (5 bases). Germline V gene lookup returns CDR1 SNHLY and CDR2 FYNNEI. The CDR3 is made up of 16 amino acids. The V gene lost 2 bases and the J gene lost 1 base, with 14 bases spanning the gap. In DNA form, the CDR3 reads TGTGCCAGCAGTGAAACAAGTCAGGGATTTAACTATGGCTACACCTTC. This encodes CASSETSQGFNYGYTF.

This clonotype appeared many times. This chain links TRBV3-1 with TRBJ2-1; 9 bases are a match to TRBD1. The CDR3 covers 17 residues. V lost 4 bases to trimming and J lost 7 bases; unmatched junction nucleotides: 14. Germline CDR1 LGHDT, CDR2 YNNKEL (reference sequence). CDR3 region: CASSLQDPGQGVNEQFF. In DNA, the CDR3 is TGTGCCAGCAGCCTCCAAGATCCGGGACAGGGAGTTAATGAGCAGTTCTTC.

The sample holds many counts of this clonotype. The V call is TRBV3-1, the J call TRBJ2-1, with TRBD1 identical over 9 bases. The CDR3 runs 17 residues. Per germline, CDR1 LGHDT and CDR2 YNNKEL (reference sequence). The ends lost 4 bases at V and 5 bases at J; junction bases unmatched: 12. The CDR3 loop reads CASSPSPGQGIDNEQFF. The CDR3 bases are TGTGCCAGCAGCCCTTCTCCGGGACAGGGTATAGACAATGAGCAGTTCTTC.

This clonotype was seen many times. The chain combines TRBV27 with TRBJ2-1; 12 bases line up with TRBD2. This CDR3 has 16 amino acids. CDR1 is MNHEY and CDR2 is SMNVEV in the germline V gene (reference sequence). The J segment lost 5 bases and the V segment lost 3 bases, leaving 5 bases of the junction unmatched. The CDR3 sequence is CASSFLAGGRNNEQFF. The CDR3 region has the DNA TGTGCCAGCAGTTTTCTAGCGGGAGGGCGAAACAATGAGCAGTTCTTC.

This clonotype showed up many times. The chain has TRBV7-9 and TRBJ2-1; D call uncertain. The germline V gene encodes CDR1 SEHNR and CDR2 FQNEAQ (reference sequence). This CDR3 is 12 amino acids long. V was cut by 5 bases and J by 10 bases, with 12 bases left in between. The CDR3 here is CASSQPPQEQFF. The CDR3 DNA is TGTGCCAGCAGCCAACCCCCACAGGAGCAGTTCTTC.

This clonotype was picked up many times. This rearrangement joins TRBV7-8 to TRBJ2-1, with 14 positions matching TRBD2. The V and J ends lost 1 base and 8 bases, in that order; junction bases with no gene match: 10. The CDR3 consists of 18 residues. Germline CDR1 reads SGHVS; CDR2 reads FQNEAQ. Here the CDR3 DNA reads TGTGCCAGCAGCTTAGACCGGACTAGCGGGAGGTATAACGATGAGCAGTTCTTC. It yields the protein CASSLDRTSGRYNDEQFF.

This clonotype was picked up many times. The rearrangement joins TRBV10-2 to TRBJ2-7, with TRBD1 identical over 7 bases. Germline assignment: CDR1 WSHSY and CDR2 SAAADI. Trimming cost V 6 bases and J 0 bases; bases outside gene matches: 5. CDR3 length equals 14 residues. DNA for the CDR3: TGCGCCAGCAGAGCCGGGACAGACTCCTACGAGCAGTACTTC. Encoded protein: CASRAGTDSYEQYF.

This clonotype occurred many times. The chain carries TRBV20-1 and TRBJ2-7; no firm D call. Trimming left V 2 bases short and J 4 bases short, with 9 bases between. CDR1 and CDR2 from the germline V gene are DFQATT and SNEGSKA (reference sequence). The CDR3 spans 12 residues. CDR3 sequence: CSARQERYEQYF. CDR3 bases: TGCAGTGCTAGACAGGAACGGTACGAGCAGTACTTC.

This clonotype was picked up many times. The chain is built from TRBV5-1 and TRBJ2-7; no clear D. V was cut by 2 bases and J by 5 bases, with 5 bases left in between. The CDR3 length is 11 residues. Looked up from germline, CDR1 is SGHRS and CDR2 is YFSETQ. Written as DNA, the CDR3 is TGCGCCAGCAGCTTTACAAACGAGCAGTACTTC. It yields the protein CASSFTNEQYF. The variable domain in full, with the rest retrieved from reference TRBV5-1 and TRBJ2-7, is KAGVTQTPRYLIKTRGQQVTLSCSPISGHRSVSWYQQTPGQGLQFLFEYFSETQRNKGNFPGRFSGRQFSNSRSEMNVSTLELGDSALYLCASSFTNEQYFGPGTRLTVT.